This T cell receptor (beta chain) was retrieved from a study of CD8+ T cells in alopecia areata. Study summary: Tofacitinib ran for 6 to 18 months before 6 months off drug.

The treatment was: oral pan-JAK inhibitor, 5-10 mg twice daily. With regard to this clone: The target antigen is unknown.

General study results and limits: Since there was just one nonresponder, nobody can yet say how baseline CD8+ expansion ties to response.

Germline assignment: CDR1 LGHNA and CDR2 YSLEER. The CDR3 has 16 residues. V shed 0 bases and J 4 bases; nucleotides not matched to a gene: 5. Sequencing relied on a cDNA template that was reverse transcribed from extracted RNA. Using immunoSEQ multiplex PCR, the repertoire was profiled, and TCRdb retains in-frame clones only, with some absent. The data show more than 110,000 clones, 65% to 90% seen once. Sequencing used CD8+ T cells sorted from blood, obtained at week 4, from a patient treated with tofacitinib. The chain carries TRBV4-3 and TRBJ2-5, with TRBD1 matching over 10 bases. The source is a human donor with alopecia areata. The CDR3 coding sequence is TGCGCCAGCAGCCAAGAGCCGACAGGGGGCAGAGAGACCCAGTACTTC. Translating it yields CASSQEPTGGRETQYF.